Each of the 14 T cell receptor beta chains below was sequenced from the same sample in a study of shared clonotypes between healthy human individuals. Positively selected for CCR7, the CD45RO-negative cells used as naive CD8 cells excluded terminally differentiated effector memory CD45RA+ cells. Repertoires were generated with immunoSEQ multiplex PCR, while TCRdb's copy carries only in-frame clones and drops some. Among 2 million or so clones, roughly 94% were seen once, and the ten largest hold 1.1%. Sequencing was done on a sample of naive CD8+ T cells sorted from blood. These receptors were obtained from a man aged 18 to 30 in good health.

This clone was observed once. This sequence joins TRBV29-1 and TRBJ2-5, with 9 bases fitting TRBD1. V was pared by 0 bases and J by 4 bases, with 9 bases of the junction left unmatched. This CDR3 has 16 amino acids. The germline V gene has CDR1 SQVTM and CDR2 ANQGSEA. CDR3 sequence reads: CSVEDWGTGLGETQYF. The CDR3 bases are TGCAGCGTTGAAGATTGGGGGACAGGGCTAGGAGAGACCCAGTACTTC.

The CDR3 sequence: CASSPRSAYTQYF. CDR3 nucleotides: TGTGCCAGTAGTCCCCGGTCGGCATATACGCAGTATTTT. V and J are TRBV19 and TRBJ2-3; D uncertain. Deletions cut 5 bases from V and 7 bases from J, with 13 bases between. Germline V CDR1 and CDR2: LNHDA, SQIVND (reference sequence). The length of the CDR3 is 13 residues. The complete variable domain, with remaining parts taken from reference TRBV19 and TRBJ2-3, reads DGGITQSPKYLFRKEGQNVTLSCEQNLNHDAMYWYRQDPGQGLRLIYYSQIVNDFQKGDIAEGYSVSREKKESFPLTVTSAQKNPTAFYLCASSPRSAYTQYFGPGTRLTVL.

The V call is TRBV13, the J call TRBJ2-3; TRBD1 matches 7 bases. The CDR3 contains 14 residues. Germline trimming cut 8 bases from V and 3 bases from J; bases unmatched to any gene: 8. CDR1 and CDR2 from the germline V gene are PRHDT and FYEKMQ (reference sequence). CDR3 DNA sequence: TGTGCCAGCCGGGACAGTCGAAAAACAGATACGCAGTATTTT. It yields the protein CASRDSRKTDTQYF. The full variable domain, rest sourced from reference TRBV13 and TRBJ2-3, is AAGVIQSPRHLIKEKRETATLKCYPIPRHDTVYWYQQGPGQDPQFLISFYEKMQSDKGSIPDRFSAQQFSDYHSELNMSSLELGDSALYFCASRDSRKTDTQYFGPGTRLTVL.

The J gene is TRBJ2-7, the V gene TRBV13; 9 bases are shared with TRBD2. Germline values: CDR1 PRHDT, CDR2 FYEKMQ (reference sequence). The CDR3 has 14 residues. Unmatched junction bases numbered 2, after V lost 2 bases and J lost 3 bases. The CDR3 loop is CASSLRTSVYEQYF. The CDR3 DNA is TGTGCCAGCAGCTTAAGGACTAGCGTCTACGAGCAGTACTTC.

The chain employs TRBV11-2 and TRBJ2-7; D not certain. Trimming pared 4 bases from V and 2 bases from J, leaving 9 bases between. CDR3 size: 13 residues. Germline CDR1 SGHAT, CDR2 FQNNGV. CDR3 region: CASSSPPAYEQYF. The CDR3 nucleotides are TGTGCCAGCAGCTCCCCCCCAGCCTACGAGCAGTACTTC.

The J gene is TRBJ2-2, the V gene TRBV4-1; 7 bases line up with TRBD2. The ends lost 2 bases at V and 4 bases at J; junction bases unmatched: 4. Germline V gives CDR1 MGHRA, CDR2 YSYEKL. CDR3 length equals 15 residues. The DNA of the CDR3 is TGCGCCAGCAGCCAAATACCGGGAGGCACCGGGGAGCTGTTTTTT. Its translation is CASSQIPGGTGELFF.

This clone has just one count. This sample includes further DNA sequences coding for the same CDR3. V is TRBV7-9 and J is TRBJ2-7, with unresolved D. The V end lost 5 bases, the J end lost 4 bases, and 6 bases lay between the germline ends. CDR3 length equals 11 residues. The germline CDR1 and CDR2 sequences are SEHNR and FQNEAQ (reference sequence). The CDR3: CASSLLYEQYF. CDR3 in DNA: TGTGCCAGCAGCCTACTTTACGAGCAGTACTTC.

Note on this clone: An end of the junction differs from the germline gene, which may be a read error. The chain joins TRBV11-2 to TRBJ2-3, with D unresolved. The CDR3 length is 10 residues. CDR1 and CDR2 from the germline V gene are SGHAT and FQNNGV. The CDR3 region has the DNA TGTGCCAGCAGCTCCACCCCAAAGTCGTTT. Translated: CASSSTPKSF.

This clone was picked up a small number of times. This chain joins TRBV27 and TRBJ2-7, with TRBD2 as a possible D gene (5 bases). Trimming pared 4 bases from V and 1 base from J, leaving 14 bases between. Per the germline V gene, CDR1 is MNHEY and CDR2 is SMNVEV (reference sequence). The length of the CDR3 is 15 residues. CDR3: CASSYSGGWSYEQYF. As DNA, the CDR3 is TGTGCCAGCAGTTACAGCGGCGGGTGGTCCTACGAGCAGTACTTC.

J is TRBJ2-5 and V is TRBV5-1; D perhaps matches TRBD1 (6 bases). Deletions cut 0 bases from V and 3 bases from J, with 12 bases between. The CDR3 length is 15 residues. CDR1 and CDR2 (germline): SGHRS, YFSETQ. The CDR3 region is CASSLAQGQEETQYF. Here the CDR3 DNA reads TGCGCCAGCAGCTTGGCCCAGGGGCAGGAAGAGACCCAGTACTTC. The whole variable domain, filled in from reference TRBV5-1 and TRBJ2-5, reads KAGVTQTPRYLIKTRGQQVTLSCSPISGHRSVSWYQQTPGQGLQFLFEYFSETQRNKGNFPGRFSGRQFSNSRSEMNVSTLELGDSALYLCASSLAQGQEETQYFGPGTRLLVL.

Points on this clone: The germline gene is not matched at one end of the junction; a read error may be the cause. The CDR3 loop reads CAWGVTTREAQYF. Written as DNA, the CDR3 is TGTGCCTGGGGTGTGACAACTAGGGAGGCCCAGTACTTC. The chain combines TRBV30 with TRBJ2-5, with a tentative D call TRBD2 (6 bases). CDR1 GTSNPN and CDR2 SVGIG come from the germline V gene (reference sequence). The length of the CDR3 is 13 residues.

This clone was seen only once. V and J are TRBV9 and TRBJ2-1; 12 bases align to TRBD2. The CDR3 has 12 amino acids. CDR1 is SGDLS and CDR2 is YYNGEE in the germline V gene. The V gene end was trimmed by 9 bases and the J gene end by 7 bases; junction bases not matched to a gene: 2. CDR3 sequence reads: CATGTSGNEQFF. CDR3 DNA: TGTGCCACGGGGACTAGCGGGAATGAGCAGTTCTTC.

The rearrangement joins TRBV27 to TRBJ2-1; D perhaps matches TRBD2 (5 bases). The CDR3 runs 16 residues. The germline gives CDR1 MNHEY, CDR2 SMNVEV (reference sequence). V shed 5 bases and J shed 5 bases, with 19 bases lying between them. CDR3 loop: CASSATRTLADNEQFF. The CDR3 nucleotides read TGTGCCAGCAGTGCAACGCGGACTTTAGCCGACAATGAGCAGTTCTTC.

This chain uses TRBV27 with TRBJ2-7; the D call may be TRBD1 or TRBD2 (6 bases each). The CDR3 is made up of 15 amino acids. Germline V gene sequence: CDR1 MNHEY, CDR2 SMNVEV (reference sequence). V gave up 5 bases and J gave up 5 bases, with 19 bases separating them. The DNA for the CDR3 is TGTGCCAGCAGTCCGAACGGCCCGGGGGCCCACGAGCAGTACTTC. This codes for CASSPNGPGAHEQYF.